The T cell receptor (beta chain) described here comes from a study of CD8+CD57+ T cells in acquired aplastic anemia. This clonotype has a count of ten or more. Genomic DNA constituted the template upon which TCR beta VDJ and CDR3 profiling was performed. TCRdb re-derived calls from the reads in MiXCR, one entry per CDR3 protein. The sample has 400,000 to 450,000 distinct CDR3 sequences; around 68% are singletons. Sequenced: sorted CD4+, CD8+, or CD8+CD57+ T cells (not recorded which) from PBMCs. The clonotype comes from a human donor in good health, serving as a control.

The CDR3 here is CSARGFGAHNSPLHF. DNA of the CDR3: TGCAGTGCTAGGGGGTTCGGGGCCCATAATTCACCCCTCCACTTT. The V and J genes are TRBV20-1 and TRBJ1-6, with a weak D call TRBD1 (5 bases). The CDR3 is made up of 15 amino acids. V was shortened by 3 bases and J by 5 bases, with 14 bases between the two germline ends. The germline gives CDR1 DFQATT, CDR2 SNEGSKA (reference sequence).